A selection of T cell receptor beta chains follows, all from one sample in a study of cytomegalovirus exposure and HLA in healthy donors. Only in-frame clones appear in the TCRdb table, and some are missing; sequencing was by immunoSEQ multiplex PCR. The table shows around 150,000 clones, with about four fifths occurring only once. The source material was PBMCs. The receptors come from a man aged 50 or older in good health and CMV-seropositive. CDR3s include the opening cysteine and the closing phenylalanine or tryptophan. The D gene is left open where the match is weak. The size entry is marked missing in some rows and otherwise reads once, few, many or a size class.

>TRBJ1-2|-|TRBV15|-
CATSRQKEGGYTF
TGTGCCACCAGCCGACAGAAGGAGGGCGGCTACACCTTC
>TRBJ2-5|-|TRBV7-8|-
CASSRSRVETQYF
TGTGCCAGCAGCCGTAGCCGTGTAGAGACCCAGTACTTC
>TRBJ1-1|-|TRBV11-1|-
CASSLDSADFEAFF
TGTGCCAGCAGCTTAGACTCCGCGGACTTTGAAGCTTTCTTT
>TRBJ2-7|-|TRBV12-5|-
CASGRDWSSYEQYF
TGTGCTAGTGGGCGGGACTGGAGCTCCTACGAGCAGTACTTC
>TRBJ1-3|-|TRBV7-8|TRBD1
CASSLEGNRGDTIYF
TGTGCCAGCAGCTTAGAGGGAAACAGGGGAGACACCATATATTTT
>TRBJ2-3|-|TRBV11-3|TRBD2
CASSLGGLAGTDTQYF
TGTGCCAGCAGCTTAGGGGGACTAGCGGGCACAGATACGCAGTATTTT
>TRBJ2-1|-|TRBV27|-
CASSLDRGFNEQFF
TGTGCCAGCAGCTTAGACCGCGGGTTCAATGAGCAGTTCTTC
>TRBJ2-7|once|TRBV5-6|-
CASSLFALSEQYF
TGTGCCAGCAGCTTGTTCGCGTTAAGCGAGCAGTACTTC
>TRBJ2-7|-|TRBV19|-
CASSMGQFGEQYF
TGTGCCAGTAGTATGGGCCAGTTTGGCGAGCAGTACTTC
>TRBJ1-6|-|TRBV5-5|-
CASSHPRSQGGNSPLHF
TGTGCCAGCAGCCACCCTAGGTCACAGGGTGGGAATTCACCCCTCCACTTT
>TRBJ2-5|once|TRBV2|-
CASSLTGYQETQYF
TGTGCCAGCAGCCTGACAGGATACCAAGAGACCCAGTACTTC
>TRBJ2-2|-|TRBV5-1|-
CASSLQNVSPNTGELFF
TGCGCCAGCAGCTTGCAAAACGTGAGTCCGAACACCGGGGAGCTGTTTTTT
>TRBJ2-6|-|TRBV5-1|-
CASSLDVSGANVLTF
TGCGCCAGCAGCCTAGACGTGTCTGGGGCCAACGTCCTGACTTTC
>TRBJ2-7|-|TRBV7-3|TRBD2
CASSRSGLTAYEQYF
TGTGCCAGCAGTCGTAGCGGGCTCACAGCCTACGAGCAGTACTTC
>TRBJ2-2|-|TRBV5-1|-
CASSRTGYTGELFF
TGCGCCAGCAGCCGCACAGGGTACACCGGGGAGCTGTTTTTT
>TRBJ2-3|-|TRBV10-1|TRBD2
CASLLAGGNTDTQYF
TGCGCCAGCCTACTAGCGGGAGGGAACACAGATACGCAGTATTTT
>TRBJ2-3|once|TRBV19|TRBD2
CASSPGTSGYTDTQYF
TGTGCCAGTAGTCCCGGGACTAGCGGATACACAGATACGCAGTATTTT
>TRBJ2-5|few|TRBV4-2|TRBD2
CASSSRLAGGSETQYF
TGTGCCAGCAGCTCCAGACTAGCGGGAGGGTCGGAGACCCAGTACTTC
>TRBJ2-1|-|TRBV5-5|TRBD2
CASSAGLAGYNEQFF
TGTGCCAGCAGCGCGGGACTAGCGGGCTACAATGAGCAGTTCTTC
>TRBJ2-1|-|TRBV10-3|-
CASLPGLSYNEQFF
TGTGCCAGCCTCCCCGGACTATCGTACAATGAGCAGTTCTTC
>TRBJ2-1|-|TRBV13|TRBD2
CASSSPSGVYNEQFF
TGTGCCAGCAGCTCCCCTAGCGGGGTATACAATGAGCAGTTCTTC
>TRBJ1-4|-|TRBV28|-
CASRRRGATNEKLFF
TGTGCCAGCAGACGGCGCGGAGCAACTAATGAAAAACTGTTTTTT